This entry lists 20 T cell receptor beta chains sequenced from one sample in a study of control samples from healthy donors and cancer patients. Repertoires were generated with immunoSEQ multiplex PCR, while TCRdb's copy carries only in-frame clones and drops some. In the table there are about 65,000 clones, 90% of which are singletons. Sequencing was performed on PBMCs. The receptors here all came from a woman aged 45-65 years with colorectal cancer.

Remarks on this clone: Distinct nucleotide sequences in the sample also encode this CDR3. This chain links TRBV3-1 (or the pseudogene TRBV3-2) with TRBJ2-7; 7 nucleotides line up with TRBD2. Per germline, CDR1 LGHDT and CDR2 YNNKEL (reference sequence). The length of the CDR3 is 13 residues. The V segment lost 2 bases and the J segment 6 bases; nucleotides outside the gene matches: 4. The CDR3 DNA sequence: TGTGCCAGCAGCCAAAGATCGGGGGGCGAGCAGTACTTC. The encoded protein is CASSQRSGGEQYF.

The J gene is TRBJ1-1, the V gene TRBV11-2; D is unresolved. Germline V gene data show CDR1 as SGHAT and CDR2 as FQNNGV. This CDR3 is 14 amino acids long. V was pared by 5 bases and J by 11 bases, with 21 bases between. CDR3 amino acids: CASSPQVSFKKAFF. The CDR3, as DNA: TGTGCCAGCAGCCCTCAGGTTAGTTTTAAGAAGGCTTTCTTT.

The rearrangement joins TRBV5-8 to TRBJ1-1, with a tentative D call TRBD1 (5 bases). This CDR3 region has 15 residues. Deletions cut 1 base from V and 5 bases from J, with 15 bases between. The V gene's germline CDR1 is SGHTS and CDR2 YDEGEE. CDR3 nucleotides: TGTGCCAGCAGCTTGACAAGGCTCGGGGGGACTGAAGCTTTCTTT. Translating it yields CASSLTRLGGTEAFF.

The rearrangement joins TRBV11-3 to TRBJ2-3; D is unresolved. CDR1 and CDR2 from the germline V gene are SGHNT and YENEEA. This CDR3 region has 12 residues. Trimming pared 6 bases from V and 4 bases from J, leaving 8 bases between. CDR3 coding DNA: TGTGCCAGCAGTTTGGACGCAGATACGCAGTATTTT. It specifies CASSLDADTQYF. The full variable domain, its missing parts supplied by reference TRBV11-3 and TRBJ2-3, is EAGVVQSPRYKIIEKKQPVAFWCNPISGHNTLYWYLQNLGQGPELLIRYENEEAVDDSQLPKDRFSAERLKGVDSTLKIQPAELGDSAVYLCASSLDADTQYFGPGTRLTVL.

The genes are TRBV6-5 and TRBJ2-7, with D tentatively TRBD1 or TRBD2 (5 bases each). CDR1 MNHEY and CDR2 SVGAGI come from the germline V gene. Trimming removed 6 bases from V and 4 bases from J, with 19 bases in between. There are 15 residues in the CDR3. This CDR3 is CASRRSGQDGYEQYF. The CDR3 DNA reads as TGTGCCAGCAGGAGGTCGGGGCAAGACGGGTACGAGCAGTACTTC.

The CDR3 protein is CASSLDVGSYEQYF. The CDR3 DNA follows: TGTGCCAGCAGCTTAGATGTCGGCTCCTACGAGCAGTACTTC. The rearrangement links TRBV11-2 to TRBJ2-7; D gene uncertain. The CDR3 is 14 residues long. Looked up from germline, CDR1 is SGHAT and CDR2 is FQNNGV. Trimming removed 0 bases from V and 0 bases from J, with 6 bases in between.

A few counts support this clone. CDR3 loop: CASSQLRGRGVNYGYTF. The CDR3 bases are TGCGCCAGCAGCCAACTACGGGGACGGGGAGTTAACTATGGCTACACCTTC. J is TRBJ1-2 and V is TRBV4-1; possible D gene TRBD1, 5 bases. Germline-derived CDR1 and CDR2 are MGHRA and YSYEKL. Between the trimmed V and J ends, which lost 2 bases and 1 base, there was a span of 17 bases. The CDR3 runs 17 residues.

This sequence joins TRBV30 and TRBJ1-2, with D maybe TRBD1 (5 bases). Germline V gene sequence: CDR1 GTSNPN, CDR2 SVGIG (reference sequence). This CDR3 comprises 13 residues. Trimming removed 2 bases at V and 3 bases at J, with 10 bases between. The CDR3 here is CAWSRGRHYGYTF. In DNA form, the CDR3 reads TGTGCCTGGAGTAGGGGCAGGCACTATGGCTACACCTTC.

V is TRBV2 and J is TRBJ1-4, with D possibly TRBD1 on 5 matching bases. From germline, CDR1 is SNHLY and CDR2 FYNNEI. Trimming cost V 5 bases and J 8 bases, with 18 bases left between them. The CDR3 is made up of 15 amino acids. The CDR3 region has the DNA TGTGCCAGCAGTCCCTCCCCCCAGGGACGGGAAAAACTGTTTTTT. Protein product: CASSPSPQGREKLFF.

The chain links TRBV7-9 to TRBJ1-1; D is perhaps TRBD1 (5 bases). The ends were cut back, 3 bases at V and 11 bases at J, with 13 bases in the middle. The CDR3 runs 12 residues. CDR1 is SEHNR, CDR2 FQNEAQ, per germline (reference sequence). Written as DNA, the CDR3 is TGTGCCAGCAGCTTTTCTGGGGCTTTGGCTTTCTTT. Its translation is CASSFSGALAFF.

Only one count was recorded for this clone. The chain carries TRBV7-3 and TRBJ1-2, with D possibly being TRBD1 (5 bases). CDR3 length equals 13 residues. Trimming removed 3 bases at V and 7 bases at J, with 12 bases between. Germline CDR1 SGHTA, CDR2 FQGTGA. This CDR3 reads CASSLNTGGGYTF. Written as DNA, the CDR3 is TGTGCCAGCAGCTTGAACACAGGAGGTGGCTACACCTTC. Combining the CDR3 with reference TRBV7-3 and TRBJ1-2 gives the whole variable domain GAGVSQTPSNKVTEKGKYVELRCDPISGHTALYWYRQSLGQGPEFLIYFQGTGAADDSGLPNDRFFAVRPEGSVSTLKIQRTERGDSAVYLCASSLNTGGGYTFGSGTRLTVV.

CDR3 protein: CASRTEYDYGYTF. CDR3 bases: TGTGCCAGCAGGACAGAATATGACTATGGCTACACCTTC. This chain links TRBV2 with TRBJ1-2, with D possibly TRBD1 on 5 matching bases. Germline V lookup: CDR1 SNHLY, CDR2 FYNNEI. V was shortened by 6 bases and J by 3 bases, with 11 bases between the two germline ends. This CDR3 spans 13 amino acids.

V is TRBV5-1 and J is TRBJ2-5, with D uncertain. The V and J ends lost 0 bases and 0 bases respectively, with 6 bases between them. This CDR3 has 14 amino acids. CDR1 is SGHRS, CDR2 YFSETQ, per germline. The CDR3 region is CASSLGQHQETQYF. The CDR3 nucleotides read TGCGCCAGCAGCTTGGGGCAGCACCAAGAGACCCAGTACTTC.

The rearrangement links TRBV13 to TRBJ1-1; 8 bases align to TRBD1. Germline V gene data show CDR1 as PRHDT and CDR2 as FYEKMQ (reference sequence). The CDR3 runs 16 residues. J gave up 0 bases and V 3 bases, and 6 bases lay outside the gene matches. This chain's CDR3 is CASSFSRDRMNTEAFF. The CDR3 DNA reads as TGTGCCAGCAGCTTCTCCCGGGACAGGATGAACACTGAAGCTTTCTTT.

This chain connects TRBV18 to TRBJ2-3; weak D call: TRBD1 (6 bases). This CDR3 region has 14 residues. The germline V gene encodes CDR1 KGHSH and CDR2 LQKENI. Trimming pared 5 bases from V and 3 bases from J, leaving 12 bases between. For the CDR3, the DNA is TGTGCCAGCTCAACAATCAGGGGAACAGATACGCAGTATTTT. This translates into CASSTIRGTDTQYF.

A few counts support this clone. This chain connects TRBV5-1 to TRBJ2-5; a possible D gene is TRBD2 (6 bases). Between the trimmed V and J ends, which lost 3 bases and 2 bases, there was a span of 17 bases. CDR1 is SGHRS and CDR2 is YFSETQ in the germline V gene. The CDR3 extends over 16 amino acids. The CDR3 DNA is TGCGCCAGCAGCTCTCAACTCGGGACTTTACAAGAGACCCAGTACTTC. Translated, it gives CASSSQLGTLQETQYF.

The CDR3 region is CASSQEWTLNTEAFF. CDR3 sequence (DNA): TGCGCCAGCAGCCAAGAATGGACATTGAACACTGAAGCTTTCTTT. V usage is TRBV4-1 and J usage is TRBJ1-1, with a weak D call TRBD1 (5 bases). Trimming removed 0 bases at V and 0 bases at J, with 8 bases between. There are 15 residues in the CDR3. Germline CDR1 and CDR2: MGHRA and YSYEKL.

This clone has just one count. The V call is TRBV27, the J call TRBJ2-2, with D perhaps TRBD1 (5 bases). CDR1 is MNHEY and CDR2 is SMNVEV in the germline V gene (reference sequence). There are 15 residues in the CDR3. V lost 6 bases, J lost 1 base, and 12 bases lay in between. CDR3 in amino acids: CASRQIGVNTGELFF. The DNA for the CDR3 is TGTGCCAGCAGACAAATAGGGGTGAACACCGGGGAGCTGTTTTTT.

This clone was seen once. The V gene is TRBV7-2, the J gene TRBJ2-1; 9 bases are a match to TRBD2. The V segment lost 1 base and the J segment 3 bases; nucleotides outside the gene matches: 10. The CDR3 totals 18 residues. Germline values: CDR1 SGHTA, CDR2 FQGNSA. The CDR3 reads CASSLGGGGAYDYNEQFF. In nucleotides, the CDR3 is TGTGCCAGCAGCTTAGGCGGCGGGGGGGCTTACGACTACAATGAGCAGTTCTTC.

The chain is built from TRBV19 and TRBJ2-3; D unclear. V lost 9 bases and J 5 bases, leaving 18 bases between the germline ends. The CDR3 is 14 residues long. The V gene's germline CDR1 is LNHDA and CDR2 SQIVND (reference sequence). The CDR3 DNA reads TGTGCCAGCACCCGACGGTCTATTGGAGATACGCAGTATTTT. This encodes CASTRRSIGDTQYF.